This record looks at one T cell receptor beta chain sequence and its context. These data originate in a study of blood T cell repertoires in COVID-19. This CDR3 is 12 amino acids long. V shed 3 bases and J shed 5 bases, with 7 bases lying between them. Germline V CDR1 and CDR2: WSHSY, SAAADI. TCRdb keeps only in-frame clones here, not all; method: immunoSEQ multiplex PCR. The sample carries some 250,000 clones, 75% to 90% recorded once. The chain joins TRBV10-2 to TRBJ1-2; D ambiguous. Sequencing was carried out using peripheral blood. The sequence derives from a woman in her 30s who had recovered from COVID-19. CDR3 bases: TGCGCCAGCAGTGATGGGAGGTATGGCTACACCTTC. Protein product: CASSDGRYGYTF.